These 9 T cell receptor beta chains came from one sample sequenced in a study of CD8 T cells in ankylosing spondylitis. TCRdb analysed the 5' RACE reads with MiXCR anew, one entry per CDR3 protein. The sample lists some 130,000 distinct CDR3 sequences, 6% to 8% occurring once. The sequencing input was blood, either unsorted or a sorted T cell fraction (not recorded which). The receptors derive from a female donor with ankylosing spondylitis or in good health (not recorded which).

This clonotype was counted ten times or more. The chain couples TRBV13 to TRBJ2-3, with 10 positions matching TRBD2. J lost 2 bases, V lost 5 bases, and 7 bases had no gene match. CDR3 length: 16 residues. Looked up from germline, CDR1 is PRHDT and CDR2 is FYEKMQ (reference sequence). DNA for the CDR3: TGTGCCAGCAGCCGTAGCGGGGGGCTTAACACAGATACGCAGTATTTT. This translates into CASSRSGGLNTDTQYF.

This clonotype was counted at least ten times. V usage is TRBV5-1 and J usage is TRBJ1-4; TRBD1 matches 7 bases. The V and J ends lost 4 bases and 8 bases, in that order; junction bases with no gene match: 14. The CDR3 length is 16 residues. Germline V gives CDR1 SGHRS, CDR2 YFSETQ. CDR3 loop: CASSPGQVVRQEKLFF. The DNA of the CDR3 is TGCGCCAGCAGCCCAGGACAGGTGGTACGGCAGGAAAAACTGTTTTTT. Combining the CDR3 with reference TRBV5-1 and TRBJ1-4 gives the whole variable domain KAGVTQTPRYLIKTRGQQVTLSCSPISGHRSVSWYQQTPGQGLQFLFEYFSETQRNKGNFPGRFSGRQFSNSRSEMNVSTLELGDSALYLCASSPGQVVRQEKLFFGSGTQLSVL.

Ten or more counts support this clonotype. The chain combines TRBV20-1 with TRBJ2-7; tentatively, D is TRBD2 (7 bases). The CDR3 has 12 amino acids. V was pared by 8 bases and J by 3 bases, with 14 bases between. Germline-derived CDR1 and CDR2 are DFQATT and SNEGSKA (reference sequence). The CDR3 nucleotides are TGCAGTTACCGGGGGGCAAACTACGAGCAGTACTTC. Amino acids: CSYRGANYEQYF.

This clonotype was seen at least ten times. The chain uses TRBV4-3 and TRBJ1-4, with no clear D. Deletions cut 0 bases from V and 6 bases from J, with 14 bases between. The CDR3 consists of 16 residues. In germline, CDR1 is LGHNA, CDR2 YSLEER. The CDR3 reads CASSQDPSRPDEKLFF. CDR3 bases: TGCGCCAGCAGCCAAGATCCCAGCCGCCCTGATGAAAAACTGTTTTTT.

This clonotype was counted ten times or more. The chain joins TRBV5-1 to TRBJ2-5; D may be TRBD2 (6 bases). The CDR3 extends over 14 amino acids. CDR1 and CDR2 from the germline V gene are SGHRS and YFSETQ. Trimming removed 5 bases at V and 5 bases at J, with 16 bases between. The CDR3 sequence: CASRGGAAEETQYF. CDR3 DNA sequence: TGCGCCAGCAGAGGAGGGGCGGCGGAGGAGACCCAGTACTTC.

This clonotype was picked up many times. This sequence joins TRBV4-3 and TRBJ1-2; maybe TRBD1 (5 bases). The CDR3 runs 15 residues. With 0 bases removed from V and 5 bases from J, the gap between germline ends came to 13 bases. Germline V gene sequence: CDR1 LGHNA, CDR2 YSLEER. The CDR3 here is CASSQDPRVTYGYTF. As DNA, the CDR3 is TGCGCCAGCAGCCAAGATCCCAGGGTTACGTATGGCTACACCTTC.

This clonotype was detected many times. Germline is not matched at one junction end, which may reflect a read error. The V gene is TRBV7-2, the J gene TRBJ2-5, with 11 nucleotides matching TRBD2. Germline V gene data show CDR1 as SGHTA and CDR2 as FQGNSA. CDR3 length equals 14 residues. The CDR3: CASRLAGGQETQYF. The DNA for the CDR3 is TGTGCCAGCAGATTAGCGGGGGGGCAAGAGACCCAGTACTTC.

This clonotype was picked up many times. The chain is built from TRBV11-2 and TRBJ1-1; D gene uncertain. CDR1 is SGHAT and CDR2 is FQNNGV in the germline V gene. V lost 1 base, J lost 4 bases, and 4 bases lay in between. The CDR3 loop spans 12 amino acids. CDR3 amino acids: CASSLGATEAFF. CDR3 DNA sequence: TGTGCCAGCAGCTTAGGAGCCACTGAAGCTTTCTTT.

This clonotype was observed at least ten times. V gene TRBV5-1 combines with J gene TRBJ1-1; tentative D call: TRBD1 (6 bases). The CDR3 contains 18 residues. Germline V gene sequence: CDR1 SGHRS, CDR2 YFSETQ. Trimming removed 1 base from V and 3 bases from J, with 22 bases in between. The CDR3 DNA is TGCGCCAGCAGCTTGAGACAGGCAATATGGAGTTTGGACACTGAAGCTTTCTTT. Translation gives CASSLRQAIWSLDTEAFF.